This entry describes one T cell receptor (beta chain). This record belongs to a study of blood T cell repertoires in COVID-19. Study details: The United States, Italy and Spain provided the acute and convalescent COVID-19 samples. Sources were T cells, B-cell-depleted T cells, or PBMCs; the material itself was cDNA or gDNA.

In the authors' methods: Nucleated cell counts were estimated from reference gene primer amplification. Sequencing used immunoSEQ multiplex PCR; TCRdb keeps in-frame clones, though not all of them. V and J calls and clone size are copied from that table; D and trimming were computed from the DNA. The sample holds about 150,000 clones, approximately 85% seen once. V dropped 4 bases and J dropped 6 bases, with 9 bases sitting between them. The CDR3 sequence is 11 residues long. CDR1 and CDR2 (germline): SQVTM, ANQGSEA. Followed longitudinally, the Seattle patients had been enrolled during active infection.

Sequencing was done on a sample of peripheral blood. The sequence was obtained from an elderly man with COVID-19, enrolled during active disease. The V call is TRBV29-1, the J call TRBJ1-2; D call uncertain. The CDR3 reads CSVVSGNGYTF. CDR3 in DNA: TGCAGCGTTGTAAGCGGTAATGGCTACACCTTC.